This T cell receptor (beta chain) was sequenced during a study of blood T cell repertoires in COVID-19. Looking at the study overall: Samples taken during acute and convalescent COVID-19 were collected in the United States, Italy and Spain.

Original processing notes: The assay estimated nucleated cells by amplifying reference gene primers. Assay used: immunoSEQ multiplex PCR; TCRdb lists only in-frame clones, some missing. V and J calls and clone size are those listed in that table; D and trimming were worked out from the DNA. The table shows about 200,000 clones, with roughly four fifths occurring only once. Looked up from germline, CDR1 is MNHEY and CDR2 is SVGAGI. The CDR3 contains 15 residues. Trimming shortened V by 6 bases and J by 7 bases, and 22 bases separated the two germline ends. This clone is termed medium-sized. The clonotype comes from a human donor with acute or convalescent COVID-19. The donor label of this sample is uncertain. Material: peripheral blood. This rearrangement joins TRBV6-5 to TRBJ2-7, with D maybe TRBD2 (7 bases). The CDR3 loop reads CASSPQGAGAREQYF. The CDR3 DNA reads TGTGCCAGCAGCCCCCAAGGGGCGGGGGCTCGAGAGCAGTACTTC.